The clone carrying this T cell receptor (beta chain) was recorded only once. Other DNA sequences from this sample encode an identical CDR3 as well. The data derive from a study of blood T cell repertoires in COVID-19. On the study more broadly: The samples span acute and convalescent COVID-19 from the United States, Italy and Spain.

The table came from immunoSEQ multiplex PCR; TCRdb's copy has only in-frame clones and leaves some out. The table lists more than 75,000 clones, over 75% of them singletons. The germline V gene encodes CDR1 SGHRS and CDR2 YFSETQ. V lost 2 bases and J 0 bases, leaving 12 bases between the germline ends. CDR3 length equals 16 residues. This TCR derives from a woman in her seventies with acute or convalescent COVID-19. The rearrangement links TRBV5-1 to TRBJ1-3; possible D gene TRBD1, 5 bases. Sequencing was carried out using peripheral blood. CDR3 loop: CASSLNRRNSGNTIYF. The DNA for the CDR3 is TGCGCCAGCAGCTTAAACAGGCGTAACTCTGGAAACACCATATATTTT.